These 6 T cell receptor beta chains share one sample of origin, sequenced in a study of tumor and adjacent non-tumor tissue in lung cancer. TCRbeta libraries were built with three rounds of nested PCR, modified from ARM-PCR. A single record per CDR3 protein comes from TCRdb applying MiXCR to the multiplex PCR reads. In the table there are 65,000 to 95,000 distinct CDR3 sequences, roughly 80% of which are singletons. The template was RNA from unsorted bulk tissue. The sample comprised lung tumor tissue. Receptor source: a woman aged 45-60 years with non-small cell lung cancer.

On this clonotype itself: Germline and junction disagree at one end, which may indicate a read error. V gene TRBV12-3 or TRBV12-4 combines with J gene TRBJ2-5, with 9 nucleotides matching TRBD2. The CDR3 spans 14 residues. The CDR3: CASSRLAGSETQDF. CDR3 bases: TGTGCCAGCAGCCGTCTAGCGGGATCTGAGACCCAGGACTTC.

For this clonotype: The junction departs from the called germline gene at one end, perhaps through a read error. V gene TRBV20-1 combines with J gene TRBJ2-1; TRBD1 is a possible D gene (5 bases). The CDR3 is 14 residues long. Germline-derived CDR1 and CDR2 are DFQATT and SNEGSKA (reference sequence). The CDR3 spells CSARDQTDYNEQFF. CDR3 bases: TGCAGTGCCAGAGATCAGACAGACTACAATGAGCAGTTCTTC.

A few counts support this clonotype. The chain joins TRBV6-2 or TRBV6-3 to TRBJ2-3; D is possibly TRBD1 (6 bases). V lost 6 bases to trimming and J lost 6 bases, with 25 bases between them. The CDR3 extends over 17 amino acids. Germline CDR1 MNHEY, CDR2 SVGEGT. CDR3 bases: TGTGCCAGCAGCGACCACAGGGAGAGGGCGGTCGTTGATACGCAGTATTTT. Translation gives CASSDHRERAVVDTQYF.

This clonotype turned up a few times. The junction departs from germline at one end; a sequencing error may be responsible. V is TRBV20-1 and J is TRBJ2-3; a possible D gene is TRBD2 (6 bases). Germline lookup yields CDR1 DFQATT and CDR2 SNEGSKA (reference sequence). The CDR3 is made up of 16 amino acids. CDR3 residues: CSASKASERGTDTQYF. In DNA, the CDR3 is TGCAGTGCTAGTAAGGCTAGCGAGAGGGGCACAGATACTCAGTATTTT.

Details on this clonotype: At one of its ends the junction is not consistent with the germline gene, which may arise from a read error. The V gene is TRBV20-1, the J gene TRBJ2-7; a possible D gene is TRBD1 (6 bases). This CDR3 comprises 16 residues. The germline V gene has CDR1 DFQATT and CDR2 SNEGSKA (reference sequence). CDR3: CSARFQRADSSYEHYF. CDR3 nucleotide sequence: TGCAGTGCTAGATTCCAAAGGGCGGACAGCTCCTACGAGCATTACTTC.

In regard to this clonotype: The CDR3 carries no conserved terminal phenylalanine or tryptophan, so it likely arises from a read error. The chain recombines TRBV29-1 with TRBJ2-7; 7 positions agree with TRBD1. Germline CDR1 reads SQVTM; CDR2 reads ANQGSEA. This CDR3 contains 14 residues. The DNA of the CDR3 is TGTAGCGTACAGGGGAGAGGAGATTTCTACGAGCAGTACTTA. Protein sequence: CSVQGRGDFYEQYL.